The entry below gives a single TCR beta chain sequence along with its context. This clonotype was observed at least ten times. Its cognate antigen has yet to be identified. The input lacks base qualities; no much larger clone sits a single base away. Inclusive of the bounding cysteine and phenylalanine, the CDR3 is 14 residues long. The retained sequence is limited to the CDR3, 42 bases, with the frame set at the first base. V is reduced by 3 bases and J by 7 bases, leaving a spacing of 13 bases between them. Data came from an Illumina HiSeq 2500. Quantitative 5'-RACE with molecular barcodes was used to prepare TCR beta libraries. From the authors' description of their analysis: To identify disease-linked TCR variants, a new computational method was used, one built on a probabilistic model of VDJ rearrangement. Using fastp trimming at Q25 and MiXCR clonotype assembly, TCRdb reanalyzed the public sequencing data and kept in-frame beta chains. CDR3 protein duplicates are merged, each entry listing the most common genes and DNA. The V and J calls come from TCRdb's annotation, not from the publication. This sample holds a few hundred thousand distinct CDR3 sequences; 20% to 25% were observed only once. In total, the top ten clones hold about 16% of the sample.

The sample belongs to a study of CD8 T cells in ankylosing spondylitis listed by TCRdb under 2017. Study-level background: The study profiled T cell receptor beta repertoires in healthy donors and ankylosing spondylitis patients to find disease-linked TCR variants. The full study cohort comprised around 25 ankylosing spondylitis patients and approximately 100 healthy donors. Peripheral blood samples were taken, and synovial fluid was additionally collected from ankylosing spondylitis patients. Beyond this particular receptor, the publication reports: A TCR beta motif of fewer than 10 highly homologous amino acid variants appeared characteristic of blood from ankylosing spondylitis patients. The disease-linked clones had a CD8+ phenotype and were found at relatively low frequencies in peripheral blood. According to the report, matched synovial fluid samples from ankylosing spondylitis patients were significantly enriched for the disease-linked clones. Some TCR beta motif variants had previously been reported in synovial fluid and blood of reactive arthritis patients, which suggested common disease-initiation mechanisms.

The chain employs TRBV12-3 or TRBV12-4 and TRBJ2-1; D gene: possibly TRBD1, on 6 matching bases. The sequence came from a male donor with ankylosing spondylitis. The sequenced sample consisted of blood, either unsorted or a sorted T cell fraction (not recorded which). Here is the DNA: TGTGCCAGCAGTTTGATACAGGGTAGAAATGAGCAGTTCTTC. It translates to CASSLIQGRNEQFF.